The 18 T cell receptor beta chains listed next were all sequenced from one sample in a study of blood T cell repertoires in COVID-19. Profiled with immunoSEQ multiplex PCR; TCRdb holds only in-frame clones, not every one. The repertoire holds a few hundred thousand clones, with approximately 83% as singletons. Sequenced input: PBMCs or T cells enriched from blood (not recorded which). The receptors come from a man in his forties or fifties who had recovered from COVID-19.

In regard to this clone: Other DNA sequences in this specimen translate into the identical CDR3. V is TRBV19 and J is TRBJ2-6; 8 bases agree with TRBD1. V dropped 6 bases and J dropped 1; count of bases not matched to a gene: 5. This CDR3 spans 16 amino acids. CDR1 and CDR2 from the germline V gene are LNHDA and SQIVND (reference sequence). CDR3 protein: CASSIRTGSGANVLTF. CDR3 DNA sequence: TGTGCCAGTAGCATCAGGACAGGGTCTGGGGCCAACGTCCTGACTTTC.

This clone has a handful of counts. The V and J genes are TRBV20-1 and TRBJ2-7; 9 bases fit TRBD1. After removal of 6 bases from V and 4 bases from J, the junction contained 1 base not matched to a gene. Germline V gene data show CDR1 as DFQATT and CDR2 as SNEGSKA (reference sequence). The CDR3 loop spans 11 amino acids. The CDR3 loop reads CSATGGYEQYF. CDR3 coding DNA: TGCAGTGCGACAGGGGGATACGAGCAGTACTTC.

The rearrangement joins TRBV2 to TRBJ2-5; 9 nucleotides match TRBD2. Per germline, CDR1 SNHLY and CDR2 FYNNEI. The CDR3 consists of 14 residues. After removal of 7 bases from V and 4 bases from J, the junction contained 7 bases not matched to a gene. Written as DNA, the CDR3 is TGTGCCAGCACCTCGGGCGGGAGGGCAGAGACCCAGTACTTC. Amino acids: CASTSGGRAETQYF.

V usage is TRBV5-1 and J usage is TRBJ1-4, with 7 bases that match TRBD1. The CDR3 covers 15 residues. V shed 4 bases, J shed 4 bases, and the junction held 7 bases outside the gene matches. Germline V gives CDR1 SGHRS, CDR2 YFSETQ. This chain's CDR3 is CASSPNDRVNEKLFF. The CDR3, as DNA: TGCGCCAGCAGCCCAAATGACAGGGTTAATGAAAAACTGTTTTTT. Combining the CDR3 with reference TRBV5-1 and TRBJ1-4 gives the whole variable domain KAGVTQTPRYLIKTRGQQVTLSCSPISGHRSVSWYQQTPGQGLQFLFEYFSETQRNKGNFPGRFSGRQFSNSRSEMNVSTLELGDSALYLCASSPNDRVNEKLFFGSGTQLSVL.

The sample holds a few counts of this clone. The chain combines TRBV3-1 (or the pseudogene TRBV3-2) with TRBJ1-5; a possible D gene is TRBD1 (6 bases). CDR3 length: 14 residues. Germline V gene lookup returns CDR1 LGHDT and CDR2 YNNKEL (reference sequence). The germline V and J ends were trimmed by 3 bases and 7 bases, with 13 bases remaining between them. The chain's CDR3 is CASSQQTGWQPQHF. The DNA of the CDR3 is TGTGCCAGCAGCCAGCAGACAGGCTGGCAGCCCCAGCATTTT.

The V and J genes are TRBV5-1 and TRBJ1-2; D unresolved. Deletions cut 0 bases from V and 9 bases from J, with 15 bases between. The CDR3 loop spans 14 amino acids. Looked up from germline, CDR1 is SGHRS and CDR2 is YFSETQ. CDR3 in amino acids: CASSLGRPISRYTF. In nucleotides, the CDR3 is TGCGCCAGCAGCTTGGGCAGGCCTATCTCTCGCTACACCTTC.

The chain links TRBV9 to TRBJ2-3, with TRBD1 matching 7 bases. The germline CDR1 and CDR2 sequences are SGDLS and YYNGEE. This CDR3 contains 16 residues. V lost 3 bases, J lost 0 bases, and 7 bases stayed unmatched. The DNA for the CDR3 is TGTGCCAGCAGCGCAAGAGGGGGCTCGAGCACAGATACGCAGTATTTT. This gives the protein CASSARGGSSTDTQYF.

This clone was observed a handful of times. The chain is built from TRBV7-3 and TRBJ1-2; tentative D call: TRBD1 (5 bases). Germline values: CDR1 SGHTA, CDR2 FQGTGA. The CDR3 consists of 14 residues. V lost 5 bases to trimming and J lost 2 bases, with 12 bases between them. The CDR3 nucleotides read TGTGCCAGCAGCCCCGGGGGTCGAAACTATGGCTACACCTTC. This translates into CASSPGGRNYGYTF.

This clone was seen just once. The rearrangement joins TRBV11-2 to TRBJ2-1; D gene unclear. Germline CDR1 is SGHAT and CDR2 is FQNNGV. This CDR3 has 13 residues. The V gene lost 0 bases and the J gene lost 4 bases, with 4 bases spanning the gap. The DNA for the CDR3 is TGTGCCAGCAGCTTAGATATTTACAATGAGCAGTTCTTC. Encoded protein: CASSLDIYNEQFF.

As DNA, the CDR3 is TGTGCCAGCAGCTTGGGACAGGGGGATGAGCAGTTCTTC. This encodes CASSLGQGDEQFF. The chain has TRBV11-2 and TRBJ2-1; 11 bases are a match to TRBD1. The CDR3 consists of 13 residues. V lost 3 bases to trimming and J lost 8 bases; unmatched junction nucleotides: 0. The germline V gene encodes CDR1 SGHAT and CDR2 FQNNGV.

The genes are TRBV7-2 and TRBJ2-7; 11 nucleotides match TRBD1. The CDR3 totals 17 residues. CDR1 SGHTA and CDR2 FQGNSA come from the germline V gene. Trimming removed 3 bases from V and 1 base from J; junction bases left unmatched: 8. CDR3 nucleotides: TGTGCCAGCAGCTTCGCCGGACAGGGGGCGAAATCCTACGAGCAGTACTTC. Protein: CASSFAGQGAKSYEQYF.

This clone has just one count. The chain employs TRBV5-4 and TRBJ2-7; D gene uncertain. Between the trimmed V and J ends, which lost 0 bases and 0 bases, there was a span of 10 bases. This CDR3 has 15 residues. Germline V gene sequence: CDR1 SGHNT, CDR2 YYREEE (reference sequence). CDR3 residues: CASSLDSLSSYEQYF. The DNA for the CDR3 is TGTGCCAGCAGCTTGGACAGCTTGAGCTCCTACGAGCAGTACTTC.

This clone was seen at least ten times. This chain connects TRBV2 to TRBJ1-5, with D possibly TRBD1 on 5 matching bases. Germline CDR1 and CDR2: SNHLY and FYNNEI. This CDR3 has 13 residues. V was clipped by 7 bases and J by 6 bases, with 13 bases between them. This CDR3 reads CASILQQGQPQHF. The CDR3 DNA reads as TGTGCCAGCATCTTGCAGCAGGGTCAGCCCCAGCATTTT.

The gene calls are TRBV18 and TRBJ2-1, with D unresolved. Trimming cost V 3 bases and J 1 base, with 4 bases left between them. CDR3 length equals 13 residues. Germline CDR1 and CDR2: KGHSH and LQKENI. The CDR3 DNA is TGTGCCAGCTCACCCATTTCCTACAATGAGCAGTTCTTC. It translates to CASSPISYNEQFF.

The chain carries TRBV6-5 and TRBJ1-2; 9 nucleotides line up with TRBD1. Unmatched junction bases numbered 8, after V lost 5 bases and J lost 4 bases. Germline lookup yields CDR1 MNHEY and CDR2 SVGAGI. The CDR3 contains 15 residues. CDR3: CASSTPGQGSYGYTF. CDR3 DNA sequence: TGTGCCAGCAGTACACCGGGACAGGGAAGCTATGGCTACACCTTC.

V usage is TRBV3-1 (or the pseudogene TRBV3-2) and J usage is TRBJ2-1, with TRBD2 matching 7 bases. The CDR3 is made up of 12 amino acids. V lost 5 bases to trimming and J lost 13 bases; unmatched junction nucleotides: 8. Germline values: CDR1 LGHDT, CDR2 YNNKEL (reference sequence). CDR3 region: CASSVPGGPQFF. CDR3 DNA sequence: TGTGCCAGCAGCGTGCCGGGAGGCCCTCAGTTCTTC.

V and J are TRBV13 and TRBJ2-1; 11 nucleotides align to TRBD2. With 5 bases clipped from V and 4 bases from J, the junction kept 16 bases outside the gene matches. The CDR3 sequence is 19 residues long. Germline CDR1 and CDR2: PRHDT and FYEKMQ (reference sequence). CDR3: CASSPTDTLTSGIYNEQFF. The DNA for the CDR3 is TGTGCCAGCAGCCCGACTGATACTTTGACTAGCGGGATTTACAATGAGCAGTTCTTC.

The rearrangement links TRBV12-5 to TRBJ1-2; no clear D gene. The CDR3 length is 12 residues. CDR1 LGHNT and CDR2 FRNRAP come from the germline V gene. Trimming cost V 1 base and J 4 bases, with 4 bases left between them. DNA for the CDR3: TGTGCTAGTGGTTTGGGACTCTATGGCTACACCTTC. Its protein product is CASGLGLYGYTF.